This T cell receptor (beta chain) originates from a study of blood T cells in healthy people across ages. Germline V CDR1 and CDR2: DFQATT, SNEGSKA (reference sequence). V was clipped by 3 bases and J by 4 bases; unmatched bases: 9. CDR3 length equals 15 residues. Primers used in a second PCR of about 6 to 11 cycles were a sample-barcoded 5' primer and a J-beta primer mix. In TCRdb, the 5' RACE reads were re-called with MiXCR into one record per CDR3 protein. The sample shows roughly 800,000 distinct CDR3 sequences, more than 45% of them seen only once. The chain is built from TRBV20-1 and TRBJ2-1, with TRBD2 identical over 7 bases. This receptor was identified in a man aged 25-40 years in good health. What was sequenced was blood. For the CDR3, the DNA is TGCAGTGCTAGTTTGCTGGGACTACCATACAATGAGCAGTTCTTC. It encodes CSASLLGLPYNEQFF.